A single sample is the source of the 19 T cell receptor beta chains below, sequenced in a study of glioma-infiltrating T cells after dendritic cell vaccination (dated by TCRdb to the mid-2010s). Library preparation used the immunoSEQ multiplex PCR assay. TCRdb re-hosts the immuneACCESS table, in-frame sequences only. Its copies lack some clones; in the studies checked, an unresolved V gene accounts for under half of them, and the cause for the rest is not known. This sample has tens of thousands of clones in its table, and approximately 90% of those were observed once. Approximately 3.4% of the sample belongs to the ten largest clones. Source: blood, taken before dendritic cell vaccination. The receptors stem from a human donor with glioblastoma.

This clone showed up just once. This chain connects TRBV19 to TRBJ2-6; the D gene is possibly TRBD1 (5 bases). The CDR3 extends over 14 amino acids. From germline, CDR1 is LNHDA and CDR2 SQIVND (reference sequence). V was pared by 11 bases and J by 2 bases, with 13 bases between. The chain's CDR3 is CACKTGPGANVLTF. The CDR3 nucleotides read TGTGCCTGCAAAACAGGCCCTGGGGCCAACGTCCTGACTTTC.

V gene TRBV28 combines with J gene TRBJ2-7; D might be TRBD1 (6 bases). The V end lost 7 bases, the J end lost 6 bases, and 13 bases lay between the germline ends. This CDR3 has 12 amino acids. Germline CDR1 and CDR2: MDHEN and SYDVKM. In DNA, the CDR3 is TGTGCCAGCACCTCCCAGGGGCGCGAGCAGTACTTC. It codes for CASTSQGREQYF. Together with reference TRBV28 and TRBJ2-7, the CDR3 gives the full variable domain: DVKVTQSSRYLVKRTGEKVFLECVQDMDHENMFWYRQDPGLGLRLIYFSYDVKMKEKGDIPEGYSVSREKKERFSLILESASTNQTSMYLCASTSQGREQYFGPGTRLTVT.

The V gene is TRBV18, the J gene TRBJ2-1; 12 nucleotides line up with TRBD2. The length of the CDR3 is 15 residues. Germline V CDR1 and CDR2: KGHSH, LQKENI. The J segment lost 0 bases and the V segment lost 8 bases, leaving 2 bases of the junction unmatched. The CDR3 region has the DNA TGTGCCAGCGCGACTAGCGGGAGCTCCTACAATGAGCAGTTCTTC. This translates into CASATSGSSYNEQFF.

The chain has TRBV7-9 and TRBJ2-1, with a tentative D call TRBD2 (5 bases). Germline lookup yields CDR1 SEHNR and CDR2 FQNEAQ (reference sequence). The V end lost 0 bases, the J end lost 9 bases, and 12 bases lay between the germline ends. CDR3 length: 14 amino acids. CDR3 in amino acids: CASSLAAGSGEQFF. CDR3 in DNA: TGTGCCAGCAGCTTAGCTGCTGGGAGCGGTGAGCAGTTCTTC.

The chain links TRBV4-1 to TRBJ1-6; no reliable D call. V lost 0 bases and J lost 13, with 7 bases in between. Germline-derived CDR1 and CDR2 are MGHRA and YSYEKL. The CDR3 extends over 12 amino acids. The DNA for the CDR3 is TGCGCCAGCAGCCAAGATCCCTCCCCCCTCCACTTT. This encodes CASSQDPSPLHF.

J is TRBJ2-5 and V is TRBV9; TRBD2 matches 9 bases. This CDR3 contains 16 residues. The germline V gene has CDR1 SGDLS and CDR2 YYNGEE. The V and J ends lost 0 bases and 4 bases, in that order; junction bases with no gene match: 7. The DNA for the CDR3 is TGTGCCAGCAGCGTAGGAGCGGGGGGCCGGGGAGAGACCCAGTACTTC. It encodes CASSVGAGGRGETQYF.

The chain joins TRBV5-1 to TRBJ1-1; a possible D gene is TRBD1 (5 bases). This CDR3 has 12 amino acids. Germline V gene lookup returns CDR1 SGHRS and CDR2 YFSETQ. Trimming shortened V by 4 bases and J by 7 bases, and 11 bases separated the two germline ends. The CDR3 loop is CASSDWGVEAFF. CDR3 nucleotide sequence: TGCGCCAGCAGCGATTGGGGGGTTGAAGCTTTCTTT.

This rearrangement joins TRBV5-6 to TRBJ2-5, with 10 bases matching TRBD1. Germline CDR1 and CDR2: SGHDT and YYEEEE. The CDR3 is 14 amino acids. The V and J ends lost 4 bases and 7 bases, in that order; junction bases with no gene match: 7. The CDR3 region is CASSNRQGARTQYF. The CDR3, as DNA: TGTGCCAGCAGCAACCGACAGGGGGCGAGGACCCAGTACTTC.

The chain employs TRBV6-1 and TRBJ1-2; 9 nucleotides match TRBD1. Germline CDR1 reads MNHNS; CDR2 reads SASEGT. V shed 11 bases, J shed 4 bases, and the junction held 8 bases outside the gene matches. This CDR3 has 13 residues. The CDR3 DNA reads as TGTGCCGGTACAGGGGGCGACCCCTATGGCTACACCTTC. Translated: CAGTGGDPYGYTF.

A remark on this clone: The sample contains more than one DNA sequence encoding this CDR3. This sequence joins TRBV2 and TRBJ1-6; D is possibly TRBD1 (5 bases). Germline CDR1 SNHLY, CDR2 FYNNEI. The CDR3 totals 15 residues. Trimming took off 0 bases at V and 7 bases at J, with 10 bases between the two ends. In DNA form, the CDR3 reads TGTGCCAGCAGTGAAGCGGGGGGAATGAATTCACCCCTCCACTTT. Amino acid sequence: CASSEAGGMNSPLHF.

This chain uses TRBV6-6 with TRBJ1-5, with 7 bases aligning to TRBD1. The ends lost 10 bases at V and 4 bases at J; junction bases unmatched: 7. The CDR3 loop spans 13 amino acids. Germline-derived CDR1 and CDR2 are MNHNY and SVGAGI (reference sequence). CDR3 in amino acids: CAISGTENQPQHF. The CDR3 DNA is TGTGCCATATCCGGGACAGAGAATCAGCCCCAGCATTTT.

This rearrangement joins TRBV6-1 to TRBJ1-2; maybe TRBD1 (6 bases). Germline V gives CDR1 MNHNS, CDR2 SASEGT. The CDR3 totals 14 residues. V was trimmed by 1 base and J by 6 bases, leaving 12 bases between them. CDR3 sequence: CASSEDRDGDGYTF. The CDR3 coding sequence is TGTGCCAGCAGTGAAGACAGGGACGGGGATGGCTACACCTTC.

V is TRBV4-3 and J is TRBJ1-3, with D possibly TRBD1 on 6 matching bases. This CDR3 has 16 amino acids. V was shortened by 0 bases and J by 3 bases, with 12 bases between the two germline ends. Looked up from germline, CDR1 is LGHNA and CDR2 is YSLEER. CDR3 bases: TGCGCCAGCAGCCAAGATGGGACAAGTAGTGGAAACACCATATATTTT. This codes for CASSQDGTSSGNTIYF.

The chain couples TRBV9 to TRBJ2-5, with 12 bases fitting TRBD2. V dropped 4 bases and J dropped 5; count of bases not matched to a gene: 3. The CDR3 totals 14 residues. Germline CDR1 and CDR2: SGDLS and YYNGEE. The chain's CDR3 is CASSSLAGGETQYF. CDR3 coding DNA: TGTGCCAGCAGCTCCCTAGCGGGGGGGGAGACCCAGTACTTC.

The chain carries TRBV27 and TRBJ2-1; 16 positions agree with TRBD2. In germline, CDR1 is MNHEY, CDR2 SMNVEV (reference sequence). This CDR3 is built from 17 residues. The V segment lost 5 bases and the J segment 7 bases; nucleotides outside the gene matches: 8. The CDR3 region has the DNA TGTGCCAGCAGTCCGGGACTAGCGGGAGGGAATAGGAATGAGCAGTTCTTC. Its protein product is CASSPGLAGGNRNEQFF.

This sequence joins TRBV5-8 and TRBJ2-5; D is unresolved. There are 13 residues in the CDR3. V was clipped by 3 bases and J by 5 bases, with 11 bases between them. The germline V gene encodes CDR1 SGHTS and CDR2 YDEGEE. CDR3 region: CASSSLTRETQYF. CDR3 bases: TGTGCCAGCAGCTCACTAACCCGGGAGACCCAGTACTTC.

V gene TRBV11-3 combines with J gene TRBJ2-2; maybe TRBD1 (6 bases). Between the trimmed V and J ends, which lost 11 bases and 1 base, there was a span of 14 bases. Germline CDR1 and CDR2: SGHNT and YENEEA. The CDR3 extends over 14 amino acids. The CDR3 sequence: CASRQEQNTGELFF. The CDR3 DNA sequence: TGTGCCTCACGACAGGAGCAGAACACCGGGGAGCTGTTTTTT.

The chain joins TRBV9 to TRBJ2-2; 7 nucleotides agree with TRBD2. The junction had 3 bases not matched to a gene; V was cut back by 0 bases and J by 4 bases. Germline lookup yields CDR1 SGDLS and CDR2 YYNGEE. The CDR3 totals 15 residues. The CDR3 protein is CASSVELASTGELFF. The CDR3 nucleotides read TGTGCCAGCAGCGTAGAACTAGCGAGCACCGGGGAGCTGTTTTTT.

This sequence joins TRBV27 and TRBJ2-1, with TRBD1 matching 11 bases. Losses at the gene ends were 4 bases for V and 9 bases for J; bases not matched to a gene: 2. This CDR3 spans 13 amino acids. Germline V gives CDR1 MNHEY, CDR2 SMNVEV (reference sequence). The CDR3 protein is CASSWTGGVEQFF. For the CDR3, the DNA is TGTGCCAGCAGTTGGACAGGGGGCGTTGAGCAGTTCTTC.